This T cell receptor beta chain was retrieved from a study of shared clonotypes between healthy human individuals. Overall study results and limits: The expectation was that sequencing depth would affect clonotype sharing among donors. A small donor pool kept down the genetic and exposure-history diversity that was represented.

The authors sequenced unsorted PBMC DNA on ten immunoSEQ deep assay plates. Authors' processing steps: ImmunoSEQ output lacked quality scores and full-length reads, limiting matched filtering. This table comes from immunoSEQ multiplex PCR, and its TCRdb copy is limited to in-frame clones, with some not included. V and J calls and clone size are given by that table; D and trimming were obtained from the DNA. The sample holds 470,000 or so clones, about 72% seen once. With regard to this clone: Its antigen is not identified.

The germline gives CDR1 ENHRY, CDR2 SYGVKD. Trimming took 10 bases from V and 4 from J; bases not matched to a gene: 22. CDR3 size: 17 residues. What was sequenced was PBMCs. The clonotype was recovered from a woman in her thirties or forties in good health. Some clones in this sample may be carry-over from other donors' samples. The chain has TRBV10-3 and TRBJ2-7; TRBD1 matches 7 bases. The CDR3 protein is CATKDRQGAKDGYEQYF. The CDR3 DNA is TGTGCCACCAAGGACAGACAGGGCGCCAAGGATGGTTACGAGCAGTACTTC.